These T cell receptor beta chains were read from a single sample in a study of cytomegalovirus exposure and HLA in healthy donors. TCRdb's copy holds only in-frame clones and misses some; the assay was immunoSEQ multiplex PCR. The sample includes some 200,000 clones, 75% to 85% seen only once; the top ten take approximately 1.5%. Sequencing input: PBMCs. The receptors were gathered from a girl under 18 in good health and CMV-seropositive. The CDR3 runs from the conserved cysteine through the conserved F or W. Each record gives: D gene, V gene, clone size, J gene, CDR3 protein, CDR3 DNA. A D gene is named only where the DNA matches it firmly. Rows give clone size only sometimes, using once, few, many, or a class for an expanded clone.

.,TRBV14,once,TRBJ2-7,CASSQDPGQPYEQYF,TGTGCCAGCAGCCAAGATCCGGGACAACCCTACGAGCAGTACTTC
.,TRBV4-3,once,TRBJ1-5,CASSQNLEAGRRQPQHF,TGCGCCAGCAGCCAAAACCTGGAGGCAGGGAGGCGTCAGCCCCAGCATTTT
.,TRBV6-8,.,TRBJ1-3,CARLSGQLKGNTIYF,TGTGCCAGGTTGTCGGGACAACTCAAGGGAAACACCATATATTTT
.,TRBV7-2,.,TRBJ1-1,CASSLAGLGTEAFF,TGTGCCAGCAGCTTAGCGGGCCTTGGGACTGAAGCTTTCTTT
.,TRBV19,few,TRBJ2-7,CASSISWQGQGRSYEQYF,TGTGCCAGTAGTATTTCATGGCAGGGGCAGGGACGCTCCTACGAGCAGTACTTC
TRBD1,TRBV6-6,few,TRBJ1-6,CASKGQGSSYNSPLHF,TGTGCCAGCAAGGGACAGGGGAGCTCCTATAATTCACCCCTCCACTTT
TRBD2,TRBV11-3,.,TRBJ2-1,CASTERGGLEQFF,TGTGCCAGCACAGAGCGGGGGGGCCTTGAGCAGTTCTTC
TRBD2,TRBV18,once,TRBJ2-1,CASSSIAGGDYNEQFF,TGTGCCAGCTCATCGATAGCGGGGGGGGACTACAATGAGCAGTTCTTC
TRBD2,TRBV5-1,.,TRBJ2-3,CASSFGSGGVSTDTQYF,TGCGCCAGCAGCTTCGGTAGCGGGGGGGTAAGCACAGATACGCAGTATTTT
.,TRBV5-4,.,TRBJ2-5,CASSSPGWAQETQYF,TGTGCCAGCAGCTCCCCTGGGTGGGCCCAAGAGACCCAGTACTTC
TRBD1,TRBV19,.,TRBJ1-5,CASSRDRSVSGQPQHF,TGTGCCAGTAGTAGGGACAGGAGTGTCTCTGGGCAGCCCCAGCATTTT
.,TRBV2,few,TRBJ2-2,CASSRENGELFF,TGTGCCAGCAGCCGGGAAAACGGGGAGCTGTTTTTT
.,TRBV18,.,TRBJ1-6,CASSPRPDYSYNSPLHF,TGTGCCAGCTCACCACGGCCTGATTACTCCTATAATTCACCCCTCCACTTT
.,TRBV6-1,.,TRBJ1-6,CASSPQVFSPLHF,TGTGCCAGCAGTCCACAGGTCTTCTCACCCCTCCACTTT
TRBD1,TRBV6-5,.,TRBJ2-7,CASSFRTGTGGDEQYF,TGTGCCAGCAGTTTCAGAACCGGGACAGGAGGCGACGAGCAGTACTTC
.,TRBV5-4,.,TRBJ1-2,CASSLPSNYGYTF,TGTGCCAGCAGCTTGCCCTCTAACTATGGCTACACCTTC
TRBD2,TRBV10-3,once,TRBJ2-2,CAISESMAGGWNTGELFF,TGTGCCATCAGTGAGTCGATGGCGGGGGGATGGAACACCGGGGAGCTGTTTTTT
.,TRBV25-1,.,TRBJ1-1,CASSESAGGANAEAFF,TGTGCCAGCAGTGAGTCCGCCGGGGGGGCGAACGCTGAAGCTTTCTTT
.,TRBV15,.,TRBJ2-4,CATSRKRGRETKNIQYF,TGTGCCACCAGCAGAAAAAGGGGCAGGGAAACCAAAAACATTCAGTACTTC
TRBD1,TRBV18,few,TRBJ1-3,CASSPQDRGYTGNTIYF,TGTGCCAGCTCACCCCAGGACAGGGGGTACACTGGAAACACCATATATTTT
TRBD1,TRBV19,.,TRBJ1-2,CASSEGQVGYTF,TGTGCCAGTAGTGAAGGACAGGTGGGCTACACCTTC
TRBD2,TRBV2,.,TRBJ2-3,CASSERAGGTDTQYF,TGTGCCAGCAGTGAAAGGGCGGGGGGCACAGATACGCAGTATTTT
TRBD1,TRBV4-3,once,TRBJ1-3,CASSSDRGSGNTIYF,TGCGCCAGCAGCTCCGACAGGGGCTCTGGAAACACCATATATTTT
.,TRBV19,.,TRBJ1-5,CASSTGNSNQPQHF,TGTGCCAGTAGTACGGGGAATAGCAATCAGCCCCAGCATTTT
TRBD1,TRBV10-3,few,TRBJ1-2,CAIMGQGADGYTF,TGTGCCATCATGGGACAGGGGGCCGATGGCTACACCTTC
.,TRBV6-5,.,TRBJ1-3,CASRRDPGNTIYF,TGTGCCAGCAGGCGGGACCCCGGAAACACCATATATTTT
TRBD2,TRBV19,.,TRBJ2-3,CASSMKSVRGGRTDTQYF,TGTGCCAGTAGTATGAAATCGGTGCGGGGGGGAAGGACAGATACGCAGTATTTT
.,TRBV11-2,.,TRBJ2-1,CASSLNRGAGNEQFF,TGTGCCAGCAGCTTAAACCGGGGGGCTGGAAATGAGCAGTTCTTC
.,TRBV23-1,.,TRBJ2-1,CASRKSRQQFF,TGCGCCAGCAGAAAGAGCAGGCAGCAGTTCTTC
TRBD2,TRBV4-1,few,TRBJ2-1,CASSQGAAGGRGEQFF,TGCGCCAGCAGCCAAGGGGCAGCGGGGGGGCGGGGTGAGCAGTTCTTC
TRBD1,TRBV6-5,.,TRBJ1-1,CASSYTPQGRDEAFF,TGTGCCAGCAGTTACACCCCACAGGGGCGGGATGAAGCTTTCTTT
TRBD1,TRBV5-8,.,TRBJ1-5,CASSLGDRGGNQPQHF,TGTGCCAGCAGCTTGGGGGACAGGGGCGGCAATCAGCCCCAGCATTTT
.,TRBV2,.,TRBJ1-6,CASSATGISYNSPLHF,TGTGCCAGCAGCGCTACAGGGATCTCCTATAATTCACCCCTCCACTTT
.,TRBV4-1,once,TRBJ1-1,CASSQDRQVTTEAFF,TGCGCCAGCAGCCAAGATCGACAGGTAACCACTGAAGCTTTCTTT
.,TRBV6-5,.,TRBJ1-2,CASSSRVSLYGYTF,TGTGCCAGCAGTTCGCGGGTTTCCCTCTATGGCTACACCTTC
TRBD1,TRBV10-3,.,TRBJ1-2,CAISEGRGDYGYTF,TGTGCCATCAGTGAGGGCAGGGGGGACTATGGCTACACCTTC
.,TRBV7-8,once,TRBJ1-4,CASSPPALGAEKLFF,TGTGCCAGCAGCCCCCCGGCGTTGGGCGCGGAAAAACTGTTTTTT
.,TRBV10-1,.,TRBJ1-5,CASSASDQPQHF,TGCGCCAGCAGTGCGAGTGATCAGCCCCAGCATTTT
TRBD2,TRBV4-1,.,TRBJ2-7,CASSQETSDYEQYF,TGCGCCAGCAGCCAAGAAACTAGCGACTACGAGCAGTACTTC
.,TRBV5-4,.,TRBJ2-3,CASSPSTDTQYF,TGTGCCAGCAGCCCCAGTACGGATACGCAGTATTTT
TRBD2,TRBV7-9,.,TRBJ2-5,CASSPGTSGETQYF,TGTGCCAGCAGCCCCGGGACTAGCGGGGAGACCCAGTACTTC
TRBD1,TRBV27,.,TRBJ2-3,CASSPPPGTGNTDTQYF,TGTGCCAGCAGTCCACCCCCCGGGACAGGTAACACAGATACGCAGTATTTT
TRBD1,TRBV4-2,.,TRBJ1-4,CASSPDRSYEKLFF,TGTGCCAGCAGCCCGGACAGGAGTTATGAAAAACTGTTTTTT
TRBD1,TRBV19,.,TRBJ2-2,CASMGQINTGELFF,TGTGCCAGTATGGGACAGATTAACACCGGGGAGCTGTTTTTT
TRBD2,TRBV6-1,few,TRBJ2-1,CASSEASGPYNEQFF,TGTGCCAGCAGTGAAGCTAGCGGGCCTTACAATGAGCAGTTCTTC
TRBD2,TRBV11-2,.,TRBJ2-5,CASSLSGLVDEETQYF,TGTGCCAGCAGCTTATCGGGACTAGTGGACGAAGAGACCCAGTACTTC
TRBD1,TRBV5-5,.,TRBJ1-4,CASSLQQGSEKLFF,TGTGCCAGCAGCTTGCAACAGGGGAGTGAAAAACTGTTTTTT
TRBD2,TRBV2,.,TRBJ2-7,CASRPGTSGDNEQYF,TGTGCCAGCAGGCCTGGGACTAGCGGGGACAACGAGCAGTACTTC
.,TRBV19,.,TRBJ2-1,CASRRDWTYNEQFF,TGTGCCAGTAGAAGGGACTGGACCTACAATGAGCAGTTCTTC
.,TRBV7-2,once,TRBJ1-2,CASSGNRDGYTF,TGTGCCAGCAGCGGAAACAGGGATGGCTACACCTTC
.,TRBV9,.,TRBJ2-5,CASSVYGGPSETQYF,TGTGCCAGCAGCGTATACGGGGGGCCATCAGAGACCCAGTACTTC
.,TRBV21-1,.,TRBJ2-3,CASSNSGWGGESDTQYF,TGTGCCAGCAGCAATAGTGGTTGGGGAGGGGAGTCAGATACGCAGTATTTT
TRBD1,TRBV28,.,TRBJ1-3,CASRNRGLGFGNTIYF,TGTGCCAGCAGGAACAGGGGCTTGGGTTTTGGAAACACCATATATTTT